One and the same sample provided the 16 T cell receptor beta chains below, sequenced in a study of T cells in Graves' hyperthyroidism and ophthalmopathy (dated by TCRdb to about 2019). Library preparation employed multiplex PCR. TCRdb shows the sequencer as Illumina HiSeq 2000. The TCR beta CDR3 regions were amplified from RNA transcripts. The TCR CDR3 was subjected to a first round of RT-PCR using the HTBI primer set and the Qiagen OneStep RT-PCR kit. Clones were called with MiXCR by TCRdb after fastp trimmed the public reads at Q25, and only in-frame beta chains were retained. Duplicate CDR3 protein sequences are folded into a single record with the most common DNA and genes. This sample lists 610,000 or so distinct CDR3 sequences; roughly 46% were detected once. Of the sample, around 7.7% falls within the top ten clones. Sequencing was performed on peripheral blood or thyroid tissue (not recorded which). Receptor source: a woman aged 18-35 years with Graves' hyperthyroidism.

There are many counts of this clonotype. The chain employs TRBV7-2 and TRBJ2-5; TRBD2 aligns across 8 bases. Trimming took 5 bases from V and 8 from J; bases not matched to a gene: 10. This CDR3 comprises 14 residues. Germline lookup yields CDR1 SGHTA and CDR2 FQGNSA. The CDR3 here is CASSPTSGQGTQYF. In DNA form, the CDR3 reads TGTGCCAGCAGCCCTACTAGCGGCCAGGGAACCCAGTACTTC. The full variable domain, rest sourced from reference TRBV7-2 and TRBJ2-5, is GAGVSQSPSNKVTEKGKDVELRCDPISGHTALYWYRQSLGQGLEFLIYFQGNSAPDKSGLPSDRFSAERTGGSVSTLTIQRTQQEDSAVYLCASSPTSGQGTQYFGPGTRLLVL.

The chain links TRBV5-1 to TRBJ2-3, with 10 bases identical to TRBD2. In germline, CDR1 is SGHRS, CDR2 YFSETQ. This CDR3 spans 17 amino acids. J gave up 0 bases and V 2 bases, and 6 bases lay outside the gene matches. Here the CDR3 DNA reads TGCGCCAGCAGCTTCGGACTAGCGGACCCTAGCACAGATACGCAGTATTTT. This gives the protein CASSFGLADPSTDTQYF. The full variable domain, in which reference TRBV5-1 and TRBJ2-3 provide the parts outside the CDR3, is KAGVTQTPRYLIKTRGQQVTLSCSPISGHRSVSWYQQTPGQGLQFLFEYFSETQRNKGNFPGRFSGRQFSNSRSEMNVSTLELGDSALYLCASSFGLADPSTDTQYFGPGTRLTVL.

The J gene is TRBJ2-5, the V gene TRBV24-1, with 14 bases aligning to TRBD2. This CDR3 has 13 amino acids. The J segment lost 6 bases and the V segment lost 10 bases, leaving 3 bases of the junction unmatched. Germline lookup yields CDR1 KGHDR and CDR2 SFDVKD. The CDR3 DNA is TGTGCCACGGGGACTAGCGGGAGTCAGACCCAGTACTTC. It yields the protein CATGTSGSQTQYF.

The rearrangement joins TRBV20-1 to TRBJ1-1; D remains ambiguous. The CDR3 is 13 amino acids. Germline CDR1 is DFQATT and CDR2 is SNEGSKA (reference sequence). The V end lost 4 bases, the J end lost 1 base, and 10 bases lay between the germline ends. CDR3 amino acids: CSAISDGNTEAFF. In DNA form, the CDR3 reads TGCAGTGCTATTAGCGACGGGAACACTGAAGCTTTCTTT.

On this clonotype itself: One end of the junction is discordant with germline, which a read error may explain. The chain has TRBV9 and TRBJ2-7, with 8 nucleotides matching TRBD2. The CDR3 is 16 residues long. Per germline, CDR1 SGDLS and CDR2 YYNGEE. CDR3: CASGVEVPGGDYEQYF. The CDR3 DNA is TGTGCCAGCGGCGTTGAAGTCCCGGGGGGGGACTACGAGCAGTACTTC.

This clonotype was seen ten or more times. The chain carries TRBV12-3 or TRBV12-4 and TRBJ2-2; 15 bases line up with TRBD2. This CDR3 contains 17 residues. Trimming cost V 7 bases and J 3 bases; bases outside gene matches: 6. CDR3: CASTRRTSGRDTGELFF. CDR3 nucleotides: TGTGCCAGCACCAGGCGGACTAGCGGGAGGGACACCGGGGAGCTGTTTTTT.

At least ten counts were recorded for this clonotype. The DNA for the CDR3 is TGCGCCAGCAGCCAAGATCTCAGGGCAGGGGCCAACGTCCTGACTTTC. This translates into CASSQDLRAGANVLTF. V is TRBV4-1 and J is TRBJ2-6; tentatively, D is TRBD1 (5 bases). This CDR3 has 16 amino acids. CDR1 and CDR2 from the germline V gene are MGHRA and YSYEKL. Trimming removed 0 bases from V and 4 bases from J, with 10 bases in between.

This clonotype was picked up a small number of times. The chain couples TRBV5-8 to TRBJ1-5; D is ambiguous. This CDR3 comprises 14 residues. V lost 0 bases to trimming and J lost 5 bases, with 9 bases between them. From germline, CDR1 is SGHTS and CDR2 YDEGEE. CDR3 bases: TGTGCCAGCAGCTTGGAACCGGACGATCAGCCCCAGCATTTT. Its translation is CASSLEPDDQPQHF.

This clonotype was recorded a few times. The chain joins TRBV3-1 to TRBJ1-3; D not resolved. This CDR3 comprises 15 residues. Germline assignment: CDR1 LGHDT and CDR2 YNNKEL (reference sequence). V lost 4 bases, J lost 0 bases, and 10 bases lay in between. The CDR3 loop reads CASSLRHDSGNTIYF. DNA of the CDR3: TGTGCCAGCAGCCTCCGACATGACTCTGGAAACACCATATATTTT.

The chain employs TRBV20-1 and TRBJ2-7, with 10 bases identical to TRBD2. The J call may be faulty, since TRBJ2-1 better matches the DNA end. Germline V gene sequence: CDR1 DFQATT, CDR2 SNEGSKA (reference sequence). This CDR3 is built from 17 residues. This chain's CDR3 is CSATNRLAGGTYNEQFF. CDR3 nucleotide sequence: TGCAGTGCTACCAATCGACTAGCGGGCGGTACCTACAATGAGCAGTTCTTC.

The chain links TRBV5-5 to TRBJ2-5, with D tentatively TRBD1 or TRBD2 (5 bases each). Per the germline V gene, CDR1 is SGHKS and CDR2 is YYEKEE (reference sequence). This CDR3 is 14 amino acids long. V was cut by 1 base and J by 5 bases, with 12 bases left in between. CDR3 coding DNA: TGTGCCAGCAGCTTGTGGTGGGGCGGGGAGACCCAGTACTTC. Its translation: CASSLWWGGETQYF. The full variable domain, with the rest looked up from reference TRBV5-5 and TRBJ2-5, is DAGVTQSPTHLIKTRGQQVTLRCSPISGHKSVSWYQQVLGQGPQFIFQYYEKEERGRGNFPDRFSARQFPNYSSELNVNALLLGDSALYLCASSLWWGGETQYFGPGTRLLVL.

The rearrangement links TRBV10-3 to TRBJ2-5, with 11 bases that match TRBD1. J gave up 4 bases and V 6 bases, and 10 bases lay outside the gene matches. CDR3 length equals 16 residues. The germline V gene encodes CDR1 ENHRY and CDR2 SYGVKD. The CDR3 region is CAISDQTGQGGETQYF. As DNA, the CDR3 is TGTGCCATCAGCGACCAGACGGGACAGGGGGGAGAGACCCAGTACTTC.

The rearrangement uses TRBV2 and TRBJ2-2; 7 bases map to TRBD1. This CDR3 is built from 15 residues. Germline V CDR1 and CDR2: SNHLY, FYNNEI. The junction had 11 bases not matched to a gene; V was cut back by 9 bases and J by 4 bases. CDR3 DNA: TGTGCCAGTAGTATAGGGGACAGAACCACCGGGGAGCTGTTTTTT. Its protein product is CASSIGDRTTGELFF.

This clonotype appeared a few times. The rearrangement uses TRBV4-1 and TRBJ1-5, with D perhaps TRBD1 (6 bases). This CDR3 has 16 residues. V was pared by 1 base and J by 2 bases, with 12 bases between. Germline values: CDR1 MGHRA, CDR2 YSYEKL. Here the CDR3 DNA reads TGCGCCAGCAGCCAAGGAGGGGGGTTGGGCAATCAGCCCCAGCATTTT. Its translation is CASSQGGGLGNQPQHF.

J is TRBJ2-7 and V is TRBV24-1; D is unresolved. V lost 10 bases and J 1 base, leaving 19 bases between the germline ends. Germline CDR1 is KGHDR and CDR2 is SFDVKD. The CDR3 totals 15 residues. The CDR3 reads CATRDPAKASYEQYF. In DNA, the CDR3 is TGTGCCACACGAGATCCGGCTAAAGCGTCCTACGAGCAGTACTTC.

The rearrangement joins TRBV7-8 to TRBJ1-1; D is possibly TRBD1 (5 bases). CDR1 and CDR2 from the germline V gene are SGHVS and FQNEAQ. This CDR3 spans 17 amino acids. V lost 5 bases and J lost 8, with 27 bases in between. CDR3 nucleotide sequence: TGTGCCAGCAGCATCTCCCAGCGGACACTACTGGACGGGGAAGCTTTCTTT. Translating it yields CASSISQRTLLDGEAFF.